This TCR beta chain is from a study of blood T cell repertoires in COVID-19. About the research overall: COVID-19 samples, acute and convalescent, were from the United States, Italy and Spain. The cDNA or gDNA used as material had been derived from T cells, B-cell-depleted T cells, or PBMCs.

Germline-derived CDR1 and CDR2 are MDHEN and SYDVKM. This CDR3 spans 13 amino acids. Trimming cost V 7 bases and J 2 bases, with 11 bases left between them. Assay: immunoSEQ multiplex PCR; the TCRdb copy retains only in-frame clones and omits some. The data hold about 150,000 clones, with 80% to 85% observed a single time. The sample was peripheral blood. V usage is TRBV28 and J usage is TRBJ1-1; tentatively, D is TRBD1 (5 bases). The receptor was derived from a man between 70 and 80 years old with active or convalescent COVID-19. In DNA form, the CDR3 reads TGTGCCAGCATAAGGGGCGGAAACACTGAAGCTTTCTTT. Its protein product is CASIRGGNTEAFF.